There are many counts of the clone carrying this TCR beta chain. What it binds is unknown. The sample originates from a study of T-cell memory formation after mild COVID-19. As for the study in general: Largely donor-specific sequence clusters came from a couple of donors. Study-wide results and caveats: Among contracting clones, CD4+ were mainly CM/EM and CD8+ enriched in EMRA. Clones shrinking from day 15 to 85 showed even CD4/CD8 mixes; later expanders tilted CD4+.

The authors produced TCR alpha and TCR beta cDNA libraries with sample barcodes and UMIs by 5'RACE using constant-segment primers. A single record per CDR3 protein comes from TCRdb applying MiXCR to the 5' RACE reads. The sample includes roughly 370,000 distinct CDR3 sequences, more than 15% seen only once; the top ten take about 22%. This CDR3 region has 17 residues. V lost 0 bases to trimming and J lost 0 bases, with 17 bases between them. CDR1 is GTSNPN and CDR2 is SVGIG in the germline V gene (reference sequence). The chain couples TRBV30 to TRBJ1-2; D perhaps matches TRBD1 (5 bases). This TCR was recovered from a man aged 18 to 35 who had mild COVID-19 (a few samples of this study predate the infection). Cell type and time point are not known. Sequenced material: PBMCs or a T cell subset sorted from them (not recorded which). The chain's CDR3 is CAWSVLDSEFSNYGYTF. The CDR3 nucleotides read TGTGCCTGGAGTGTACTCGACAGCGAGTTTTCTAACTATGGCTACACCTTC.